This TCR beta chain was profiled in a study of T cell responses to AZD1222 COVID-19 vaccine. Study outcomes and limitations: The study found Spike-specific TCR breadth and depth rose after two AZD1222 doses. Epitopes outside B.1.351 and B.1.1.7 mutated regions reportedly drew nearly half of spike TCRs. Donors were mostly white British, more females; clonal diversity possibly underestimated. Repertoire samples came only from after the peak T cell response.

Trimming left V 2 bases short and J 2 bases short, with 14 bases between. The germline V gene encodes CDR1 MGHRA and CDR2 YSYEKL. The CDR3 length is 16 residues. Clones were sequenced by immunoSEQ multiplex PCR, and TCRdb holds only the in-frame ones, with some missing. The sample shows 100,000 to 150,000 clones, 65% to 90% of them seen only once. Turning to this clone: Its specificity is not known.

This sequence was found in an adult who received the MenACWY meningococcal vaccine as a control. The sample consisted of peripheral blood, taken 28 days after the second dose of the MenACWY control vaccine. The genes are TRBV4-1 and TRBJ2-3; D not certain. CDR3 region: CASSQPSRSYTDTQYF. For the CDR3, the DNA is TGCGCCAGCAGCCAACCGTCGCGGTCCTACACAGATACGCAGTATTTT.